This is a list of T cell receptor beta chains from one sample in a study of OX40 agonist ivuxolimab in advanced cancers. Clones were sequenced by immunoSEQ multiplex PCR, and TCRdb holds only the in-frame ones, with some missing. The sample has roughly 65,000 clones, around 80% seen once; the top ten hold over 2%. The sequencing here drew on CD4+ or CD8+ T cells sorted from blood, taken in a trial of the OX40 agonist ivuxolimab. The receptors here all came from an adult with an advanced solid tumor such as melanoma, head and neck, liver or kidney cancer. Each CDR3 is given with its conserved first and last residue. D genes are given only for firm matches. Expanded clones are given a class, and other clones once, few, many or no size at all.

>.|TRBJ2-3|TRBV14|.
TGTGCCAGCAGCCAAGATCAGGCAAGCACAGATACGCAGTATTTT
CASSQDQASTDTQYF
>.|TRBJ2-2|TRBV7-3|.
TGTGCCAGCAGCCCCGGAGCTAGTGGCCCCACCGGGGAGCTGTTTTTT
CASSPGASGPTGELFF
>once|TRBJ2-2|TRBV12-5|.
TGTGCTAGTGGCCGCGGGGGCATGGACACCGGGGAGCTGTTTTTT
CASGRGGMDTGELFF
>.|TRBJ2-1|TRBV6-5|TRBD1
TGTGCCAGCGGCATACAGGGGGCCTACAATGAGCAGTTCTTC
CASGIQGAYNEQFF
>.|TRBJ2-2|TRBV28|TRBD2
TGTGCCAGCAGCCAACCTGCAACTAGCGCGGCCGGGGAGCTGTTTTTT
CASSQPATSAAGELFF
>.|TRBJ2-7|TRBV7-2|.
TGTGCCAGCAGCTTTCAGGCCCCCACCTACGAGCAGTACTTC
CASSFQAPTYEQYF
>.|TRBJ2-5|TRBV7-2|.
TGTGCCAGCACCTCGTCGGGGGCGATTGGGGAGACCCAGTACTTC
CASTSSGAIGETQYF
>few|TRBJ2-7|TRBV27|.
TGTGCCAGCAGTTTACAAGGCATCCCCTACGAGCAGTACTTC
CASSLQGIPYEQYF
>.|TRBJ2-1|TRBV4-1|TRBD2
TGCGCCAGCAGCCAAGGGGCCGGGACTAGCGGCAACAATGAGCAGTTCTTC
CASSQGAGTSGNNEQFF
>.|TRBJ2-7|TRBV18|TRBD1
TGTGCCAGCTCACCAGGTGGGGGACAGGGTTTCTACGAGCAGTACTTC
CASSPGGGQGFYEQYF
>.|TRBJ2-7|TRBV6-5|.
TGTGCCAGCAGCCCCGGGGACCTCGGAGCCTACGAGCAGTACTTC
CASSPGDLGAYEQYF
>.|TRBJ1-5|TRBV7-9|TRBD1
TGTGCCAGCAGCTCCGGACAGGGGGCCCAGCCCCAGCATTTT
CASSSGQGAQPQHF
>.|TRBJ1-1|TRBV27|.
TGTGCCAGCAGTGGAGGCGGGGTGAACACTGAAGCTTTCTTT
CASSGGGVNTEAFF
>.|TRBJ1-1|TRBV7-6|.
TGTGCCAGCAGCATGACAGTGAACACTGAAGCTTTCTTT
CASSMTVNTEAFF
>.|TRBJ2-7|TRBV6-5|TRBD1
TGTGCCAGCAGTTACGGGCAGGGGGCACTTGAGCAGTACTTC
CASSYGQGALEQYF
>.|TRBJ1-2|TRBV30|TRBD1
TGTGCCTGGAGTGTACAGGGGGGGCTTGGCTACACCTTC
CAWSVQGGLGYTF
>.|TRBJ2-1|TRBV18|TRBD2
TGTGCCAGCTCACCACCGGGGCGGGAGAGCTCCTACAATGAGCAGTTCTTC
CASSPPGRESSYNEQFF
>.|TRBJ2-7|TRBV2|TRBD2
TGTGCCAGCAGTGTGGGAGGGTACGAGCAGTACTTC
CASSVGGYEQYF
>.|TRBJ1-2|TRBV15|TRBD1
TGTGCCACCAGCAGCGAAGGACAGGCCTATGGCTACACCTTC
CATSSEGQAYGYTF
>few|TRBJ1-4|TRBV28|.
TGTGCCAGCAGATCTGAGGGGGAAAAACTGTTTTTT
CASRSEGEKLFF
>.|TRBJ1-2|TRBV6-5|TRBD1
TGTGCCAGCAGTACAGGGGCCTATGGCTACACCTTC
CASSTGAYGYTF
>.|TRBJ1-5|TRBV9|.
TGTGCCAGCAGTTACGGACAGAGCGGCCAGCCCCAGCATTTT
CASSYGQSGQPQHF
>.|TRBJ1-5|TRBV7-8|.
TGTGCCAGCAGCTTAGAAGCAGGTCTCAATCAGCCCCAGCATTTT
CASSLEAGLNQPQHF
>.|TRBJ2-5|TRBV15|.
TGTGCCACCAGCAGAGATCCCCGTGAGACCCAGTACTTC
CATSRDPRETQYF
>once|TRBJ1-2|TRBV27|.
TGTGCCAGCAGAAACACTCAAGGCCATGGCTACACCTTC
CASRNTQGHGYTF
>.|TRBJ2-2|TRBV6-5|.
TGTGCCAGCAGGGACCAGGGGTCCGGGGAGCTGTTTTTT
CASRDQGSGELFF
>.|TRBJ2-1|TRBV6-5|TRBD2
TGTGCCAGCAGTCACAGGGCTAGCGGGAGTGGTGAGCAGTTCTTC
CASSHRASGSGEQFF
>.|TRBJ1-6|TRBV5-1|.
TGCGCCAGCAGTCGGGACGACAGTAATAATTCACCCCTCCACTTT
CASSRDDSNNSPLHF
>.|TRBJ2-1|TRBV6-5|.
TGTGCCAGCAGTTTGGGAACCGGGCAGTTCTTC
CASSLGTGQFF
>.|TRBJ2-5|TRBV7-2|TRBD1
TGTGCCAGCAGCTTAGGGGACAGGGCGACCCAGTACTTC
CASSLGDRATQYF
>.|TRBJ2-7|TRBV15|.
TGTGCCACCAGCACAGATAGAGGCTACGAGCAGTACTTC
CATSTDRGYEQYF
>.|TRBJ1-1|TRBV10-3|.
TGTGCCATCAGGCAGGGGAACACTGAAGCTTTCTTT
CAIRQGNTEAFF
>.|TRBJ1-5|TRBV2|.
TGTGCCAGCAGTGTGGCACCCACTCGACCCCAGCATTTT
CASSVAPTRPQHF
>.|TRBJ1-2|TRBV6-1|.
TGTGCCAGCAGTGAAATGGGGACCAACTATGGCTACACCTTC
CASSEMGTNYGYTF
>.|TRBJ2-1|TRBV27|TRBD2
TGTGCCAGCAGTTCCCGGGCCCCGGGGGGCAATGAGCAGTTCTTC
CASSSRAPGGNEQFF
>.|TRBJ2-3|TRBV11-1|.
TGTGCCAGCAGATTAGTCCGCACAGATACGCAGTATTTT
CASRLVRTDTQYF
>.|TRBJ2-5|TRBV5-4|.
TGTGCCAGCAGCCGAAGACAGGACCCCAGGGAGACCCAGTACTTC
CASSRRQDPRETQYF
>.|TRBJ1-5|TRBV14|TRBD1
TGTGCCAGCAGCCCAGACAGGGGAGAAGGCAATCAGCCCCAGCATTTT
CASSPDRGEGNQPQHF
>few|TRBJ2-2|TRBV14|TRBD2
TGTGCCAGCAGCCAAGCTGGACTAGCCACCGGGGAGCTGTTTTTT
CASSQAGLATGELFF
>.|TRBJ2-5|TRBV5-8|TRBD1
TGTGCCAGCACCCCGACAGGGGCAGAGACCCAGTACTTC
CASTPTGAETQYF
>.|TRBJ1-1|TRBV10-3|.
TGTGCCATCAGTCTGGCCTCTGGGAACACTGAAGCTTTCTTT
CAISLASGNTEAFF
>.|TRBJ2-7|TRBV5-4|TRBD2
TGTGCCAGCAGCCCCGGGGGCGGGAGGGCCACCTACGAGCAGTACTTC
CASSPGGGRATYEQYF
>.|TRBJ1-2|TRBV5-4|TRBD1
TGTGCCAGCAGCTTGCAACAGGGGGGTAACTATGGCTACACCTTC
CASSLQQGGNYGYTF
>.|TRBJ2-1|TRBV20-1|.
TGCAGTGCAAAGACTAGCAATGAGCAGTTCTTC
CSAKTSNEQFF
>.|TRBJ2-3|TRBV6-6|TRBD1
TGTGCCAGCAGTTACGGACAGGGGAGCACAGATACGCAGTATTTT
CASSYGQGSTDTQYF
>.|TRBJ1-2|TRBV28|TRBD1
TGTGCCAGCAGTTTAAGACAGGGGAACTATGGCTACACCTTC
CASSLRQGNYGYTF
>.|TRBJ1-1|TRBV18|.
TGTGCCAGCTCACCACCGGGGGGGGTCTACATGAACACTGAAGCTTTCTTT
CASSPPGGVYMNTEAFF
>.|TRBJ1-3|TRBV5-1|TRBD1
TGCGCCAGCAGCGGGATGTTGGGACAGGGCTCCTCTGGAAACACCATATATTTT
CASSGMLGQGSSGNTIYF
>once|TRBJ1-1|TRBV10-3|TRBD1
TGTGCCATCAGGGACAGGGGGGTCGGGGAAGCTTTCTTT
CAIRDRGVGEAFF